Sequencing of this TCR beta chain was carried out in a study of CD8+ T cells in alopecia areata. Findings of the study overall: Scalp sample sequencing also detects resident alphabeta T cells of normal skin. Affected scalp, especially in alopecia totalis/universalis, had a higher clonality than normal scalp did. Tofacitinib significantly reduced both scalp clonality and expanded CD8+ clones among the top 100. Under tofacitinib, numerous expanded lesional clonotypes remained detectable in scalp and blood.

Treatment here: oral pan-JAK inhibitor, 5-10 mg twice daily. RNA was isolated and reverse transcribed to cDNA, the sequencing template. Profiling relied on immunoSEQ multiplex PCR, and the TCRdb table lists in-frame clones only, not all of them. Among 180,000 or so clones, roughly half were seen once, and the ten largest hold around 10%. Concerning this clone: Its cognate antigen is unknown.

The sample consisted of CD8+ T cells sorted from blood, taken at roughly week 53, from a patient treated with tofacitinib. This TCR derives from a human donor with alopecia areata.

This CDR3 reads CSVELTLSSYEQYF. The CDR3 coding sequence is TGCAGCGTTGAACTCACCCTCAGCTCCTACGAGCAGTACTTC. This chain uses TRBV29-1 with TRBJ2-7; D is unresolved. Germline V gene sequence: CDR1 SQVTM, CDR2 ANQGSEA. Trimming removed 2 bases from V and 0 bases from J, with 11 bases in between. The CDR3 has 14 amino acids.